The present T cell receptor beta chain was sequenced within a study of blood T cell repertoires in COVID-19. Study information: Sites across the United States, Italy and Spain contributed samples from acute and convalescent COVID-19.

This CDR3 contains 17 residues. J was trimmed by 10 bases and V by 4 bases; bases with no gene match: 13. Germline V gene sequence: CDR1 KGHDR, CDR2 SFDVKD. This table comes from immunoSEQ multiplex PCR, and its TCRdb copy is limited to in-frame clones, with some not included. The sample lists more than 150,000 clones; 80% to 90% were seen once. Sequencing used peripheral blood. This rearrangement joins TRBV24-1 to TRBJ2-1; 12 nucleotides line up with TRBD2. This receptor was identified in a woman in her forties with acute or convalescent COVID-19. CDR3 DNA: TGTGCCACCAGTGACCCCACTAGCGGGAGGCTTGGTGTCGAGCAGTTCTTC. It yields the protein CATSDPTSGRLGVEQFF.